Listed below are T cell receptor beta chains from one sample, sequenced in a study of response to subunit inactivated influenza vaccine. From the RT-PCR reads, TCRdb called clonotypes with MiXCR, one entry per CDR3 protein. Of about 500,000 distinct CDR3 sequences listed, 15% to 20% are singletons. The sequencing used CD4+ T cells sorted from PBMCs, collected roughly 24 months after vaccination. The receptors were gathered from a man in his fifties or sixties who received an inactivated influenza vaccine. Each CDR3 is given without its conserved first and last residue. Each record gives: J gene, V gene, CDR3 protein.

>TRBJ2-7|TRBV12-3/TRBV12-4
ASSFRGQGGEQY
>TRBJ2-7|TRBV20-1
SAQPFSSYEQY
>TRBJ2-3|TRBV11-1
ASSSGEADTQY
>TRBJ1-5|TRBV5-1
ASSLDGLGNQPQH
>TRBJ2-7|TRBV29-1
SVLDRGQYEQY
>TRBJ2-1|TRBV7-2
ASSYDRGRRNEQF
>TRBJ2-5|TRBV7-2
ASSLVTETQY
>TRBJ2-7|TRBV27
ASSPLSASYEQY
>TRBJ2-7|TRBV6-1
ASRDRGWNEQY
>TRBJ1-1|TRBV27
ASSLSTSNTEAF
>TRBJ2-1|TRBV28
ASFSGRFYNEQF
>TRBJ1-1|TRBV9
ASSVRGSNTEAF
>TRBJ2-3|TRBV3-1
ASGRVDRESTDTQY
>TRBJ1-4|TRBV28
ASSFRSTLYEKLF
>TRBJ1-1|TRBV5-5
ASAFPGQGVGTEAF
>TRBJ2-3|TRBV20-1
SATDRGTDTQY
>TRBJ1-2|TRBV5-1
ASSLEQGGGYT
>TRBJ2-2|TRBV5-1
ASSLRTSNTGELF
>TRBJ2-7|TRBV5-1
ASAPDRPYEQY
>TRBJ2-2|TRBV24-1
ATSDGRRDLVGELF
>TRBJ2-1|TRBV7-9
ASILINEQF
>TRBJ1-1|TRBV20-1
SAISQGGTEAF
>TRBJ2-5|TRBV20-1
SAGTGGKETQY
>TRBJ2-3|TRBV20-1
SARDPTSGGRDTQY